These T cell receptor beta chains were read from a single sample in a study of identifying expanded T cells in peripheral blood. Data came from immunoSEQ multiplex PCR; TCRdb stores just in-frame clones and leaves some out. The data hold under 95,000 clones, with 89% observed a single time. Material for sequencing was blood. These receptors were obtained from a person between 18 and 69 years old in good health. The CDR3 runs from the conserved cysteine through the conserved F or W. Each record gives: J gene, D gene, V gene, CDR3 protein. The D gene is left open where the match is weak.

TRBJ2-3 . TRBV19 CASSKGSTDTQYF
TRBJ2-5 TRBD2 TRBV7-2 CASSPSGGAGETQYF
TRBJ2-1 . TRBV6-1 CASSDDYNEQFF
TRBJ1-4 TRBD1 TRBV28 CASSLFSTGWSEKLFF
TRBJ2-6 . TRBV2 CAKTPLSGANVLTF
TRBJ2-1 . TRBV4-3 CASSQQVYTSSYNEQFF
TRBJ2-1 . TRBV19 CASSINNEQFF
TRBJ2-3 TRBD1 TRBV2 CASSEAGWDRGRTDTQYF
TRBJ1-4 . TRBV5-1 CASSIGTVGEKLFF
TRBJ1-1 . TRBV27 CASTTDRNTEAFF
TRBJ2-7 TRBD2 TRBV4-3 CASSQTTSGEFSYEQYF
TRBJ2-5 . TRBV6-5 CASSRIVGGQETQYF
TRBJ2-2 . TRBV5-6 CASSSTFGAGYTGELFF
TRBJ2-1 . TRBV2 CASNVGQYNEQFF
TRBJ2-7 . TRBV29-1 CSVEGTGEQYF
TRBJ2-3 TRBD1 TRBV9 CASSVSGTGDADTQYF